This TCR beta chain is drawn from a study of radiotherapy plus CTLA-4 blockade in lung cancer. Overall study context: Among enrolled patients, roughly 20% responded and less than 40% achieved disease control.

CDR3 length: 14 residues. V gave up 6 bases and J gave up 7 bases; unmatched junction bases: 10. Germline CDR1 and CDR2: KGHSH and LQKENI. In the case of this clone: The target antigen is unknown.

Generated by immunoSEQ multiplex PCR, the TCRdb table keeps only in-frame clones and is missing some. The profile shows roughly 100,000 clones, around 83% of them singletons. Study-level results: Early clone dynamics of blood T cells, plus interferon-beta, reportedly predicted response best. Following radiotherapy plus ipilimumab, tumor-derived TCR clones expanded in the blood.

Patients in the study, people with chemo-refractory metastatic non-small-cell lung cancer, received focal radiation plus ipilimumab CTLA-4 blockade. The J gene is TRBJ1-2, the V gene TRBV18; 8 bases agree with TRBD1. The source material was peripheral blood, sampled from a patient treated with radiotherapy plus ipilimumab. This receptor was identified in a human donor with non-small cell lung cancer who had a partial response to radiotherapy plus ipilimumab. CDR3 nucleotides: TGTGCCAGCTCCGCGGGGCAGGGGGCCGGTGGCTACACCTTC. Translating gives CASSAGQGAGGYTF.